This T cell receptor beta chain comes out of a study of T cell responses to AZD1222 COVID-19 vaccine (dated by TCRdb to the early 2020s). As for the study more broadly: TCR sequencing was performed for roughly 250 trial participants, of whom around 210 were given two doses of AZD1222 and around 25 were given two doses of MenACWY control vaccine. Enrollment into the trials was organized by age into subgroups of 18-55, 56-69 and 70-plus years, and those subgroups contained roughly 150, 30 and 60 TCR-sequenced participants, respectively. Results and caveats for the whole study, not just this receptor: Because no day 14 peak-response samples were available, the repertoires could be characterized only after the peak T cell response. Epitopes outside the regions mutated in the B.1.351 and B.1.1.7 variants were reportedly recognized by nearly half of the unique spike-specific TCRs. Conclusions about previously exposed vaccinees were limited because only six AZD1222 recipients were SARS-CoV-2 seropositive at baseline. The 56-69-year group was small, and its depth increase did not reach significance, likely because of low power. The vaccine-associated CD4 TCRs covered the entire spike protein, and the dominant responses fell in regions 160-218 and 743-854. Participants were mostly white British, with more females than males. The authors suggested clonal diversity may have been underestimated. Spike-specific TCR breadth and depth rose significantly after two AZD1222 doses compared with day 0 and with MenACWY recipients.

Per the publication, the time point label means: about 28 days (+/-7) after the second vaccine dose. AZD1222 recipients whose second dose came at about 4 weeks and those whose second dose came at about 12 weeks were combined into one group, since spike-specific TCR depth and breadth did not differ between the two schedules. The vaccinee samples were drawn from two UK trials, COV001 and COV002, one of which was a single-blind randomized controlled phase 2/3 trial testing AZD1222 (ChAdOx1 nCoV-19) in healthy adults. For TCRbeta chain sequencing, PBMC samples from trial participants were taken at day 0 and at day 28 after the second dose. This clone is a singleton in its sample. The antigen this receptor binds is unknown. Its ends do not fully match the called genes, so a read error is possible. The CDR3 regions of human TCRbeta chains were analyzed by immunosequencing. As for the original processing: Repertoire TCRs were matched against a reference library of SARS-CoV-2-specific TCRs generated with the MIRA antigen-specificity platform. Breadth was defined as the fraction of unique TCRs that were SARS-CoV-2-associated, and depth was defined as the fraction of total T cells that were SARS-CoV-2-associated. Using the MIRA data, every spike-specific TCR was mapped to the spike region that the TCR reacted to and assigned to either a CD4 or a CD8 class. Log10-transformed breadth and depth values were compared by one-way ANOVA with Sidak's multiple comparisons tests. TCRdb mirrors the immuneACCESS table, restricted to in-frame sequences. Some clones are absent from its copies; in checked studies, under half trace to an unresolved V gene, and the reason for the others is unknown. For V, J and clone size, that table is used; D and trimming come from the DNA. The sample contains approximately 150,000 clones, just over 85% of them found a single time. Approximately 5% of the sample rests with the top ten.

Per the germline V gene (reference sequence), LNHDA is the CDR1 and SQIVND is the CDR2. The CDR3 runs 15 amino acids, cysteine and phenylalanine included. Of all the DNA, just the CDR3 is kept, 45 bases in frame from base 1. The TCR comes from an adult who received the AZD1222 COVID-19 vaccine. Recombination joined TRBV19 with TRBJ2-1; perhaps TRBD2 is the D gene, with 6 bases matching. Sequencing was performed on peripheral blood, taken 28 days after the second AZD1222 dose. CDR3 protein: CASSIAGTSSNEQFF. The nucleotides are TGTGCCAGTAGTATAGCGGGGACTTCCTCCAATGAGCAGTTCTTC. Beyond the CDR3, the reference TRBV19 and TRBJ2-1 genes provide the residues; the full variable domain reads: DGGITQSPKYLFRKEGQNVTLSCEQNLNHDAMYWYRQDPGQGLRLIYYSQIVNDFQKGDIAEGYSVSREKKESFPLTVTSAQKNPTAFYLCASSIAGTSSNEQFFGPGTRLTVL.